The 32 T cell receptor beta chains below come from one sample, sequenced in a study of shared clonotypes between healthy human individuals. The table came from immunoSEQ multiplex PCR; TCRdb's copy has only in-frame clones and leaves some out. The profile shows over 2 million clones, roughly 96% of them singletons. The sequencing input was naive CD4+ T cells sorted from blood. Noted subset: CD45RA+ positively selected. These receptors all stem from a man between 18 and 35 years old in good health.

This clone was observed once. The rearrangement uses TRBV5-1 and TRBJ2-7; D remains ambiguous. Germline V gene data show CDR1 as SGHRS and CDR2 as YFSETQ. The CDR3 is made up of 14 amino acids. The V end was cut by 3 bases, the J end by 3 bases, with 13 bases between. This CDR3 is CASSYHPGDYEQYF. The CDR3 DNA reads TGCGCCAGCAGCTACCATCCGGGTGACTACGAGCAGTACTTC. Drawing the rest from reference TRBV5-1 and TRBJ2-7, the complete variable domain is KAGVTQTPRYLIKTRGQQVTLSCSPISGHRSVSWYQQTPGQGLQFLFEYFSETQRNKGNFPGRFSGRQFSNSRSEMNVSTLELGDSALYLCASSYHPGDYEQYFGPGTRLTVT.

This clone was detected once. The chain couples TRBV7-9 to TRBJ2-2; 8 bases align to TRBD2. Looked up from germline, CDR1 is SEHNR and CDR2 is FQNEAQ (reference sequence). There are 16 residues in the CDR3. The V gene end was trimmed by 4 bases and the J gene end by 5 bases; junction bases not matched to a gene: 9. The CDR3: CASSSAGGGVTGELFF. CDR3 DNA sequence: TGTGCCAGCAGCTCCGCGGGGGGCGGTGTAACCGGGGAGCTGTTTTTT.

As regards this clone: Other DNA sequences in this specimen translate into the identical CDR3. V gene TRBV5-1 combines with J gene TRBJ2-3; weak D call: TRBD2 (6 bases). Trimming took 4 bases from V and 2 from J, leaving 8 bases between them. CDR1 and CDR2 (germline): SGHRS, YFSETQ. The CDR3 runs to 13 residues. The CDR3, as DNA: TGCGCCAGCAGCCCGGGGGACACAGATACGCAGTATTTT. The encoded protein is CASSPGDTDTQYF. Based on the CDR3 plus reference TRBV5-1 and TRBJ2-3, the full variable domain is KAGVTQTPRYLIKTRGQQVTLSCSPISGHRSVSWYQQTPGQGLQFLFEYFSETQRNKGNFPGRFSGRQFSNSRSEMNVSTLELGDSALYLCASSPGDTDTQYFGPGTRLTVL.

This chain links TRBV1 with TRBJ2-2; TRBD1, as called in the table, went unchecked against the DNA. TRBV1 is termed a pseudogene. The CDR3 extends over 19 amino acids. The CDR3 sequence: CTSSQPFDRGRGNTGELFF. The CDR3 nucleotides are TGCACCAGCAGCCAACCTTTCGACAGGGGAAGAGGGAACACCGGGGAGCTGTTTTTT.

The V and J genes are TRBV28 and TRBJ2-7; no clear D gene. V was clipped by 8 bases and J by 0 bases, with 14 bases between them. The CDR3 totals 14 residues. The germline gives CDR1 MDHEN, CDR2 SYDVKM. For the CDR3, the DNA is TGTGCCAGCTTTGACCGTTCCAGCTCCTACGAGCAGTACTTC. This translates into CASFDRSSSYEQYF. The full variable domain, with the rest looked up from reference TRBV28 and TRBJ2-7, is DVKVTQSSRYLVKRTGEKVFLECVQDMDHENMFWYRQDPGLGLRLIYFSYDVKMKEKGDIPEGYSVSREKKERFSLILESASTNQTSMYLCASFDRSSSYEQYFGPGTRLTVT.

DNA for the CDR3: TGTGCCAGCAGTCCGACAGGATCTAGCACAGATACGCAGTATTTT. Encoded protein: CASSPTGSSTDTQYF. The V gene is TRBV2, the J gene TRBJ2-3; TRBD1 is a possible D gene (6 bases). V lost 5 bases and J lost 0, with 12 bases in between. Germline values: CDR1 SNHLY, CDR2 FYNNEI. The CDR3 covers 15 residues.

This chain joins TRBV6-1 and TRBJ1-6, with a weak D call TRBD1 (5 bases). CDR3 length equals 16 residues. V lost 3 bases, J lost 7 bases, and 16 bases lay in between. Germline lookup yields CDR1 MNHNS and CDR2 SASEGT. CDR3 sequence: CASSDQPGLGNSPLHF. In DNA form, the CDR3 reads TGTGCCAGCAGTGACCAACCGGGACTGGGAAATTCACCCCTCCACTTT.

The V and J genes are TRBV28 and TRBJ2-4, with 9 bases aligning to TRBD1. V shed 1 base, J shed 0 bases, and the junction held 10 bases outside the gene matches. Germline CDR1 reads MDHEN; CDR2 reads SYDVKM. The CDR3 has 19 residues. The DNA for the CDR3 is TGTGCCAGCAGTTTATCTCGGGACAGGGTAAAACTAGCCAAAAACATTCAGTACTTC. It is translated as CASSLSRDRVKLAKNIQYF.

Remarks on this clone: This sample includes further DNA sequences coding for the same CDR3. The chain joins TRBV5-1 to TRBJ1-1, with D possibly matching TRBD1 (5 bases). Germline V lookup: CDR1 SGHRS, CDR2 YFSETQ. V was cut by 3 bases and J by 1 base, with 10 bases left in between. This CDR3 has 14 amino acids. The CDR3 DNA reads TGCGCCAGCAGCTCGCAGGGTGGGAACACTGAAGCTTTCTTT. Translated, it gives CASSSQGGNTEAFF. Complete variable domain (other parts from reference TRBV5-1 and TRBJ1-1): KAGVTQTPRYLIKTRGQQVTLSCSPISGHRSVSWYQQTPGQGLQFLFEYFSETQRNKGNFPGRFSGRQFSNSRSEMNVSTLELGDSALYLCASSSQGGNTEAFFGQGTRLTVV.

The genes are TRBV27 and TRBJ1-2; TRBD1 matches at 9 bases. Germline lookup yields CDR1 MNHEY and CDR2 SMNVEV (reference sequence). The CDR3 is 16 amino acids. V lost 6 bases and J lost 5; bases outside the gene matches: 13. The CDR3 sequence: CASSVSADRGVYGYTF. The CDR3 coding sequence is TGTGCCAGCAGCGTCTCAGCGGACAGGGGTGTATATGGCTACACCTTC.

The rearrangement joins TRBV9 to TRBJ1-1; D is uncertain. The V and J ends lost 0 bases and 0 bases respectively, with 12 bases between them. The germline gives CDR1 SGDLS, CDR2 YYNGEE. The length of the CDR3 is 16 residues. The CDR3: CASSVVWEALNTEAFF. The CDR3 DNA reads as TGTGCCAGCAGCGTAGTCTGGGAGGCCCTGAACACTGAAGCTTTCTTT.

V is TRBV11-1 and J is TRBJ1-1; D is possibly TRBD1 (5 bases). The germline V gene encodes CDR1 SGHAT and CDR2 FQDESV (reference sequence). V lost 2 bases and J lost 4, with 11 bases in between. CDR3 length: 14 amino acids. This chain's CDR3 is CASSLFRRGTEAFF. The CDR3 DNA reads TGTGCCAGCAGCTTATTTCGAAGGGGCACTGAAGCTTTCTTT.

The rearrangement joins TRBV6-9 to TRBJ2-1, with 13 positions matching TRBD2. In germline, CDR1 is MNHGY, CDR2 SVAAGI. This CDR3 spans 18 amino acids. V trimming: 0 bases; J trimming: 6 bases; junction bases outside the gene matches: 8. The CDR3 reads CASSYSRTSGRDVNEQFF. In DNA form, the CDR3 reads TGTGCCAGCAGTTATTCCCGGACTAGCGGGAGAGATGTCAATGAGCAGTTCTTC.

In its sample, this clone was seen once. The V call is TRBV11-2, the J call TRBJ2-3; D ambiguous. The CDR3 has 16 residues. The V and J ends lost 4 bases and 5 bases respectively, with 19 bases between them. Germline V gene sequence: CDR1 SGHAT, CDR2 FQNNGV. The CDR3 protein is CASSSLILSPKDTQYF. The DNA for the CDR3 is TGTGCCAGCAGCTCCTTGATCCTAAGTCCAAAAGATACGCAGTATTTT.

This chain joins TRBV11-3 and TRBJ1-2, with D possibly being TRBD1 (5 bases). The germline V and J ends were trimmed by 1 base and 5 bases, with 17 bases remaining between them. This CDR3 region has 16 residues. Per germline, CDR1 SGHNT and CDR2 YENEEA. CDR3 bases: TGTGCCAGCAGCTTAGCCGGGACCGCAGGGCCTTATGGCTACACCTTC. Translated, it gives CASSLAGTAGPYGYTF.

With respect to this clone: This sample also contains other DNA sequences that code for the same CDR3. The chain is built from TRBV7-9 and TRBJ1-4; TRBD1 aligns across 8 bases. V shed 3 bases, J shed 8 bases, and the junction held 5 bases outside the gene matches. Per the germline V gene, CDR1 is SEHNR and CDR2 is FQNEAQ (reference sequence). The CDR3 spans 14 residues. CDR3 sequence: CASSFGQGREKLFF. The CDR3 coding sequence is TGTGCCAGCAGCTTCGGACAGGGTAGAGAAAAACTGTTTTTT.

The chain employs TRBV19 and TRBJ2-3; 11 bases match TRBD2. Germline V gene data show CDR1 as LNHDA and CDR2 as SQIVND (reference sequence). The CDR3 has 15 residues. The J segment lost 3 bases and the V segment lost 5 bases, leaving 4 bases of the junction unmatched. The CDR3 DNA reads as TGTGCCAGTAGTCCCCCTAGCGGGGGGACAGATACGCAGTATTTT. Amino acids: CASSPPSGGTDTQYF.

The chain joins TRBV6-1 to TRBJ2-4; no clear D. The V end lost 2 bases, the J end lost 1 base, and 9 bases lay between the germline ends. Germline V CDR1 and CDR2: MNHNS, SASEGT. The CDR3 consists of 15 residues. The CDR3: CASSERVAAKNIQYF. The CDR3 DNA sequence: TGTGCCAGCAGTGAACGGGTGGCGGCCAAAAACATTCAGTACTTC.

This rearrangement joins TRBV5-6 to TRBJ1-1; tentatively, D is TRBD1 (5 bases). This CDR3 contains 13 residues. Germline CDR1 SGHDT, CDR2 YYEEEE. V was clipped by 1 base and J by 3 bases, with 7 bases between them. The CDR3 DNA reads as TGTGCCAGCAGCTTGTGGGACGACACTGAAGCTTTCTTT. Translating it yields CASSLWDDTEAFF.

This chain links TRBV12-5 with TRBJ2-7; no reliable D call. Germline V lookup: CDR1 LGHNT, CDR2 FRNRAP. CDR3 size: 12 residues. Deletions cut 5 bases from V and 3 bases from J, with 8 bases between. The CDR3 region is CASGLDDYEQYF. DNA for the CDR3: TGTGCTAGTGGTCTGGACGACTACGAGCAGTACTTC.

V and J are TRBV11-3 and TRBJ2-5; TRBD2 agrees at 9 bases. The CDR3 has 14 residues. The germline CDR1 and CDR2 sequences are SGHNT and YENEEA. After removal of 5 bases from V and 1 base from J, the junction contained 2 bases not matched to a gene. CDR3 DNA: TGTGCCAGCAGCCTAGCGGGGACCCAAGAGACCCAGTACTTC. It encodes CASSLAGTQETQYF.

The chain combines TRBV7-9 with TRBJ2-5, with D possibly being TRBD1 (6 bases). This CDR3 has 15 amino acids. Germline CDR1 and CDR2: SEHNR and FQNEAQ (reference sequence). V dropped 0 bases and J dropped 1 base, with 9 bases sitting between them. The CDR3 DNA reads as TGTGCCAGCAGCTTAGCTAGACAGGTCCAAGAGACCCAGTACTTC. It codes for CASSLARQVQETQYF.

The V and J genes are TRBV21-1 and TRBJ1-5; the tabulated D call, TRBD1, remains unverified against the DNA. TRBV21-1 is deemed a pseudogene. CDR3 length equals 14 residues. The CDR3 bases are TGTGCCAGCAGCACCCGACGACAGGGACAGCCCCAGCATTTT. Its protein is CASSTRRQGQPQHF.

The chain uses TRBV19 and TRBJ1-6; TRBD1 agrees at 10 bases. This CDR3 contains 18 residues. The germline gives CDR1 LNHDA, CDR2 SQIVND (reference sequence). V shed 2 bases, J shed 1 base, and the junction held 5 bases outside the gene matches. Here the CDR3 reads CASSIHRTGGSYNSPLHF. The CDR3 DNA is TGTGCCAGTAGTATACACCGGACAGGGGGTTCCTATAATTCACCCCTCCACTTT.

J is TRBJ1-1 and V is TRBV19; no reliable D call. Germline loops: CDR1 LNHDA, CDR2 SQIVND (reference sequence). V lost 5 bases to trimming and J lost 1 base, with 11 bases between them. The CDR3 contains 14 residues. In DNA form, the CDR3 reads TGTGCCAGTAGTCCGACATGGGAGAACACTGAAGCTTTCTTT. Translation: CASSPTWENTEAFF.

The V call is TRBV9, the J call TRBJ2-2, with D perhaps TRBD1 or TRBD2 (6 bases each). Looked up from germline, CDR1 is SGDLS and CDR2 is YYNGEE. Between the trimmed V and J ends, which lost 4 bases and 2 bases, there was a span of 24 bases. The CDR3 totals 19 residues. The CDR3 coding sequence is TGTGCCAGCAGCCAATCAAGCACGGGGGCAGGCATCAACACCGGGGAGCTGTTTTTT. Translating gives CASSQSSTGAGINTGELFF.

This chain connects TRBV5-6 to TRBJ1-2, with a weak D call TRBD1 (5 bases). The germline V and J ends were trimmed by 3 bases and 4 bases, with 22 bases remaining between them. The germline V gene encodes CDR1 SGHDT and CDR2 YYEEEE. This CDR3 has 17 amino acids. For the CDR3, the DNA is TGTGCCAGCAGCTCCCGATTTGACAGCACGGGCGGCTATGGCTACACCTTC. This codes for CASSSRFDSTGGYGYTF.

This rearrangement joins TRBV7-9 to TRBJ2-7, with D hard to call. The V and J ends lost 4 bases and 2 bases respectively, with 12 bases between them. CDR3 size: 14 residues. Germline V CDR1 and CDR2: SEHNR, FQNEAQ (reference sequence). CDR3 DNA sequence: TGTGCCAGCAGCTACGACCAGGAACCCTACGAGCAGTACTTC. Translated: CASSYDQEPYEQYF.

The chain links TRBV6-6 to TRBJ2-7, with TRBD2 matching over 11 bases. CDR3 size: 14 residues. From germline, CDR1 is MNHNY and CDR2 SVGAGI (reference sequence). The V and J ends lost 9 bases and 1 base, in that order; junction bases with no gene match: 5. CDR3 DNA: TGTGCCAGTGAACTAGCGGGGGAATCCTACGAGCAGTACTTC. This translates into CASELAGESYEQYF.

The chain links TRBV6-1 to TRBJ2-7, with 13 bases matching TRBD2. V lost 7 bases and J lost 0; bases outside the gene matches: 3. Germline V gene sequence: CDR1 MNHNS, CDR2 SASEGT. The CDR3 runs 15 residues. The CDR3 DNA reads as TGTGCCAGCAACAGACTAGCGGGAGGCTCCTACGAGCAGTACTTC. The encoded protein is CASNRLAGGSYEQYF.

The chain joins TRBV11-2 to TRBJ2-5; weak D call: TRBD2 (6 bases). Germline V gene lookup returns CDR1 SGHAT and CDR2 FQNNGV. Between the trimmed V and J ends, which lost 1 base and 5 bases, there was a span of 11 bases. The CDR3 has 14 residues. CDR3 in amino acids: CASSLAPGVETQYF. The CDR3 DNA is TGTGCCAGCAGCTTAGCCCCGGGGGTGGAGACCCAGTACTTC.

The genes are TRBV4-3 and TRBJ1-1; TRBD1 matches at 8 bases. V was pared by 6 bases and J by 7 bases, with 7 bases of the junction left unmatched. Looked up from germline, CDR1 is LGHNA and CDR2 is YSLEER. This CDR3 region has 13 residues. The CDR3 protein is CASRGQGAGEAFF. In DNA form, the CDR3 reads TGCGCCAGCAGGGGGCAGGGGGCGGGTGAAGCTTTCTTT.